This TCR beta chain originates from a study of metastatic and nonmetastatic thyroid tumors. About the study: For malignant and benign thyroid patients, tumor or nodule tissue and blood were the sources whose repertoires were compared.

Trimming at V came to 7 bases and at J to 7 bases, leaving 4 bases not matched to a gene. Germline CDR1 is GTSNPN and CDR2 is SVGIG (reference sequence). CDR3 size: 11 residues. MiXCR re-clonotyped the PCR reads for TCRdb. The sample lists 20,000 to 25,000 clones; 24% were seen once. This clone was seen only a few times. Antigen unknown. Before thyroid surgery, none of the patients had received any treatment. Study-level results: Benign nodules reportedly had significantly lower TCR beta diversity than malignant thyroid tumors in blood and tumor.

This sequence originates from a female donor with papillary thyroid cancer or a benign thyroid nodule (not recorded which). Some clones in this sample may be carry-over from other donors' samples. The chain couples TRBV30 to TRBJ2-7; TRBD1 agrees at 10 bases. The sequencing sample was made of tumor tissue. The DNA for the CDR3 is TGTGCCTTAGGACAGGGGGGTGAGCAGTACTTC. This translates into CALGQGGEQYF.